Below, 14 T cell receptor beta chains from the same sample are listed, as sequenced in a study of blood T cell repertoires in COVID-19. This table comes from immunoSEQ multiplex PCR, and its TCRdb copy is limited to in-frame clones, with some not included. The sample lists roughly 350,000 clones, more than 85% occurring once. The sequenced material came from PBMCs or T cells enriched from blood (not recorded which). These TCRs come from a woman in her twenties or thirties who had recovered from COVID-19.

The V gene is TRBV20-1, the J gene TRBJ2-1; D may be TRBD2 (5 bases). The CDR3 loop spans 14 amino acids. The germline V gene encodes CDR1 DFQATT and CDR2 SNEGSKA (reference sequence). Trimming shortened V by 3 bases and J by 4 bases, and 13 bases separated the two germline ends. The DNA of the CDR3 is TGCAGTGCTAGTCAAGCGGTCCCTTACAATGAGCAGTTCTTC. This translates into CSASQAVPYNEQFF.

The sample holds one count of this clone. CDR3 DNA sequence: TGTGCCAGTAGTATGTGGGTAGCGGGAACCGGGGAGCTGTTTTTT. Residues: CASSMWVAGTGELFF. This sequence joins TRBV19 and TRBJ2-2; 8 bases align to TRBD2. Germline V gene lookup returns CDR1 LNHDA and CDR2 SQIVND (reference sequence). The CDR3 spans 15 residues. V gave up 3 bases and J gave up 5 bases; unmatched junction bases: 5. Complete variable domain (other parts from reference TRBV19 and TRBJ2-2): DGGITQSPKYLFRKEGQNVTLSCEQNLNHDAMYWYRQDPGQGLRLIYYSQIVNDFQKGDIAEGYSVSREKKESFPLTVTSAQKNPTAFYLCASSMWVAGTGELFFGEGSRLTVL.

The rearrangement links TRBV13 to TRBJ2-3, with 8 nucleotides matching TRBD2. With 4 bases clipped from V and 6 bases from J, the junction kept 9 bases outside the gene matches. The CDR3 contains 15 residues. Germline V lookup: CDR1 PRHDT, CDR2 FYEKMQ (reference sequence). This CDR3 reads CASSSPGGAGDTQYF. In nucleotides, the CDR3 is TGTGCCAGCAGCTCCCCGGGGGGGGCCGGCGATACGCAGTATTTT. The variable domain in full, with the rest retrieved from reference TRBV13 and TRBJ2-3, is AAGVIQSPRHLIKEKRETATLKCYPIPRHDTVYWYQQGPGQDPQFLISFYEKMQSDKGSIPDRFSAQQFSDYHSELNMSSLELGDSALYFCASSSPGGAGDTQYFGPGTRLTVL.

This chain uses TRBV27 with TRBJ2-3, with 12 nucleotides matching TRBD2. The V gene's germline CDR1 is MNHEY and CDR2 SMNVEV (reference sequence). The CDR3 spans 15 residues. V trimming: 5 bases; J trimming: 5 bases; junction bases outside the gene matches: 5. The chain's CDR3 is CASSPSGGGLDTQYF. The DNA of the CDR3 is TGTGCCAGCAGTCCTAGCGGGGGGGGTTTAGATACGCAGTATTTT.

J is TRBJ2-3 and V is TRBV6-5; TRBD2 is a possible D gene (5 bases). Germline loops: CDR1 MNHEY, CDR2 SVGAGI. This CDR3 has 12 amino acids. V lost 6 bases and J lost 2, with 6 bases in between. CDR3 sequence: CASRDFTDTQYF. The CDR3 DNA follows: TGTGCCAGCAGGGACTTCACAGATACGCAGTATTTT.

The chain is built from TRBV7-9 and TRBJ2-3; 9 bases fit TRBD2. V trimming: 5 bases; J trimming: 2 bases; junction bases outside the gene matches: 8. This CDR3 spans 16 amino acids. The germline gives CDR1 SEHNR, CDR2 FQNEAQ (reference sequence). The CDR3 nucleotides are TGTGCCAGCAGCCCACGACTAGCGGAAATCACAGATACGCAGTATTTT. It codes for CASSPRLAEITDTQYF.

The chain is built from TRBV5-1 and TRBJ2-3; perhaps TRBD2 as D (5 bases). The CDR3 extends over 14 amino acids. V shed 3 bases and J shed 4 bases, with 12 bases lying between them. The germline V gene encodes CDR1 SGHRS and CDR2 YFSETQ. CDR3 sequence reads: CASSSAPGSDTQYF. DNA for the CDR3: TGCGCCAGCAGCTCGGCCCCGGGGTCAGATACGCAGTATTTT.

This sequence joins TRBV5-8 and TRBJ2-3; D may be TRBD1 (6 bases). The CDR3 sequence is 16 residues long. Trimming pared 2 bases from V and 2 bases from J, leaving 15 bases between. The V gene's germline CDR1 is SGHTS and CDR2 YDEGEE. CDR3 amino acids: CASSFWGRGPTDTQYF. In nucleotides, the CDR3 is TGTGCCAGCAGCTTTTGGGGGCGAGGGCCCACAGATACGCAGTATTTT.

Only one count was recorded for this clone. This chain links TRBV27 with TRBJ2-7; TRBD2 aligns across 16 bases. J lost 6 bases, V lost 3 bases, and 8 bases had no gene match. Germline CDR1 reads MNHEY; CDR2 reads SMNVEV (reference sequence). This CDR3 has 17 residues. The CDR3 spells CASSLGLAGGSPLEQYF. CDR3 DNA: TGTGCCAGCAGTTTGGGACTAGCGGGAGGGAGTCCTCTCGAGCAGTACTTC.

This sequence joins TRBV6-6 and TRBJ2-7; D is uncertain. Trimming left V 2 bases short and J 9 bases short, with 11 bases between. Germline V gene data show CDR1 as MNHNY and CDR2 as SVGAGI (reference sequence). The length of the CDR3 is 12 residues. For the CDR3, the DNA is TGTGCCAGCAGTTACAGGCTTACGGGGCAGTACTTC. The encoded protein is CASSYRLTGQYF.

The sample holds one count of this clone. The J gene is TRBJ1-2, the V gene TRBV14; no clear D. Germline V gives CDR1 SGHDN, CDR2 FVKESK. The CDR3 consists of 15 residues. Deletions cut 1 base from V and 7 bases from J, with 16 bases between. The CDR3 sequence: CASSQVAGYTLGYTF. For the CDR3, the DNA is TGTGCCAGCAGCCAAGTCGCGGGGTACACCCTTGGCTACACCTTC. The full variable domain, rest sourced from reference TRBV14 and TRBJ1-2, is EAGVTQFPSHSVIEKGQTVTLRCDPISGHDNLYWYRRVMGKEIKFLLHFVKESKQDESGMPNNRFLAERTGGTYSTLKVQPAELEDSGVYFCASSQVAGYTLGYTFGSGTRLTVV.

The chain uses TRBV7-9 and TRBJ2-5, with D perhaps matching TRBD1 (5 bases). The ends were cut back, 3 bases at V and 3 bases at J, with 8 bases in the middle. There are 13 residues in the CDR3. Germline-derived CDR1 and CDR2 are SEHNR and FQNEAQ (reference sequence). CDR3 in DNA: TGTGCCAGCAGCTTTTGGGGCGAAGAGACCCAGTACTTC. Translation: CASSFWGEETQYF.

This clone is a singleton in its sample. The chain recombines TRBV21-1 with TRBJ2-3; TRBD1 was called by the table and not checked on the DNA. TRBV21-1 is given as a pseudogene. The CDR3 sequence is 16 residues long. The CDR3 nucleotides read TGTGCCAGCAGCAATAATGAGGCCAGGGGGCGTGATACGCAGTATTTT. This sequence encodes CASSNNEARGRDTQYF.

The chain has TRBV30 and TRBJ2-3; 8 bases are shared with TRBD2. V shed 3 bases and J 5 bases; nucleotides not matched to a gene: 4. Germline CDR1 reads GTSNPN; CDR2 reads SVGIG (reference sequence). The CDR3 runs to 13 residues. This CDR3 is CAWSGGAGDTQYF. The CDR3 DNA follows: TGTGCCTGGAGCGGGGGGGCTGGAGATACGCAGTATTTT.